Listed below are T cell receptor beta chains from one sample, sequenced in a study of OX40 agonist ivuxolimab in advanced cancers. The data were produced by immunoSEQ multiplex PCR, yet TCRdb's version contains in-frame clones alone and is incomplete. The sample shows more than 55,000 clones, less than 90% of them seen only once. Sequenced here: CD4+ or CD8+ T cells sorted from blood, sampled in a trial of the OX40 agonist ivuxolimab. The receptor source for this set is an adult with an advanced solid tumor such as melanoma, head and neck, liver or kidney cancer. Both conserved end residues are trimmed from each CDR3. Clone sizes are given selectively: once, few, many, or a class where the clone is expanded.

J gene: TRBJ2-5
V gene: TRBV5-6
clone size: .
CDR3 protein: ASSPDRGWRETQY

J gene: TRBJ2-7
V gene: TRBV5-4
clone size: .
CDR3 protein: ASSLGTGRMYEQY

J gene: TRBJ2-1
V gene: TRBV6-5
clone size: .
CDR3 protein: AGSTGLANEQF

J gene: TRBJ1-4
V gene: TRBV4-1
clone size: .
CDR3 protein: ASSQDRGRATSFNEKLF

J gene: TRBJ2-7
V gene: TRBV6-1
clone size: .
CDR3 protein: ASSVSGTAAYEQY

J gene: TRBJ1-3
V gene: TRBV5-1
clone size: .
CDR3 protein: ASSYDPGQGSGNTIY

J gene: TRBJ2-5
V gene: TRBV5-1
clone size: .
CDR3 protein: ASSWASGRQETQY

J gene: TRBJ1-3
V gene: TRBV2
clone size: .
CDR3 protein: ASSVEQGKTGNTIY

J gene: TRBJ2-3
V gene: TRBV20-1
clone size: once
CDR3 protein: SAYPSDTQY

J gene: TRBJ2-3
V gene: TRBV5-1
clone size: once
CDR3 protein: ASSLDKARTDTQY

J gene: TRBJ1-1
V gene: TRBV7-6
clone size: .
CDR3 protein: ASSRQGLGNTEAF

J gene: TRBJ2-7
V gene: TRBV19
clone size: .
CDR3 protein: ASSPQGRTYEQY

J gene: TRBJ1-2
V gene: TRBV5-5
clone size: .
CDR3 protein: ASSLASNYGYT

J gene: TRBJ1-2
V gene: TRBV19
clone size: .
CDR3 protein: ASNFRGIYYGYT

J gene: TRBJ2-7
V gene: TRBV9
clone size: .
CDR3 protein: ASSVGQENYEQY

J gene: TRBJ2-7
V gene: TRBV7-9
clone size: .
CDR3 protein: ASRNKIGTKSYEQY

J gene: TRBJ1-4
V gene: TRBV10-1
clone size: .
CDR3 protein: ASRGGTGNEKLF

J gene: TRBJ1-5
V gene: TRBV6-6
clone size: few
CDR3 protein: ASTQGGGNQPQH

J gene: TRBJ1-6
V gene: TRBV7-2
clone size: .
CDR3 protein: ASSLVLGLGSPLH

J gene: TRBJ1-4
V gene: TRBV27
clone size: .
CDR3 protein: ASSDRRNPPISPEKLF

J gene: TRBJ2-7
V gene: TRBV6-6
clone size: .
CDR3 protein: ASSSDSGRISYEQY

J gene: TRBJ2-3
V gene: TRBV9
clone size: .
CDR3 protein: ASSGTPSDTQY

J gene: TRBJ1-1
V gene: TRBV7-9
clone size: .
CDR3 protein: ASRWEGQGRAEAF

J gene: TRBJ1-5
V gene: TRBV10-3
clone size: .
CDR3 protein: AISGGGNQPQH

J gene: TRBJ2-7
V gene: TRBV18
clone size: .
CDR3 protein: ASSPGRGDYEQY

J gene: TRBJ2-2
V gene: TRBV7-2
clone size: .
CDR3 protein: ASSSPGLATTGELF

J gene: TRBJ1-1
V gene: TRBV29-1
clone size: .
CDR3 protein: SVEGYLGGATKMNTEAF

J gene: TRBJ2-7
V gene: TRBV19
clone size: few
CDR3 protein: ASKASGPSYEQY

J gene: TRBJ2-4
V gene: TRBV13
clone size: .
CDR3 protein: ASSLGGTKNIQY

J gene: TRBJ2-2
V gene: TRBV9
clone size: .
CDR3 protein: ASSVDGALNTGELF

J gene: TRBJ1-4
V gene: TRBV28
clone size: .
CDR3 protein: ASSFRGPRTVRLEKLF

J gene: TRBJ2-5
V gene: TRBV2
clone size: .
CDR3 protein: ASKKGETQY

J gene: TRBJ2-1
V gene: TRBV9
clone size: .
CDR3 protein: ASSSGLAGRVEQF

J gene: TRBJ1-1
V gene: TRBV28
clone size: .
CDR3 protein: ASSLRQTEAF

J gene: TRBJ1-2
V gene: TRBV9
clone size: .
CDR3 protein: ASSVDSYGYT

J gene: TRBJ2-5
V gene: TRBV7-8
clone size: .
CDR3 protein: ASSPLEGRGETQY

J gene: TRBJ2-2
V gene: TRBV5-1
clone size: .
CDR3 protein: ASSLEPNTGELF

J gene: TRBJ2-7
V gene: TRBV6-5
clone size: .
CDR3 protein: ASSWTAYTYEQY

J gene: TRBJ2-5
V gene: TRBV19
clone size: .
CDR3 protein: ASSTRTTTGQETQY

J gene: TRBJ2-7
V gene: TRBV23-1
clone size: .
CDR3 protein: ASSQPFPIRDRGLLTYEQY